Detailed here is one T cell receptor beta chain. The data stem from a study of blood T cell repertoires in COVID-19. TCRdb's table, derived via immunoSEQ multiplex PCR, lists solely in-frame clones and lacks some. The repertoire has 150,000 to 200,000 clones, 82% of them found once; the top ten carry over 20%. The V gene lost 6 bases and the J gene lost 8 bases, with 10 bases spanning the gap. Per germline, CDR1 DFQATT and CDR2 SNEGSKA (reference sequence). The CDR3 contains 10 residues. The material sequenced was peripheral blood. V and J are TRBV20-1 and TRBJ1-2; no clear D gene. This receptor was obtained from a woman older than 75 with acute or convalescent COVID-19. CDR3 residues: CSAYRGGYTF. CDR3 DNA sequence: TGCAGTGCCTACCGGGGAGGCTACACCTTC.